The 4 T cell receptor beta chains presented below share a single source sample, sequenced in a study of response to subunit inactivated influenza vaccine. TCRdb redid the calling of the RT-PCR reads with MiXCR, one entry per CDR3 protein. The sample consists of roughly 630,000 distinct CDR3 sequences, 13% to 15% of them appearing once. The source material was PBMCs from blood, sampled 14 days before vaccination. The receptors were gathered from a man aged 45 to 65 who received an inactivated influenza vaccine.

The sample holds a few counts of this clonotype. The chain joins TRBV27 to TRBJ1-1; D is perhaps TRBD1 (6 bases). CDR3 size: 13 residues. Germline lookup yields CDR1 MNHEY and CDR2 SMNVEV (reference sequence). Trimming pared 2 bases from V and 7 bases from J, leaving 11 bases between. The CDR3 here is CASSLGQGIEAFF. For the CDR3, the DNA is TGTGCCAGCAGTTTAGGGCAGGGGATTGAAGCTTTCTTT.

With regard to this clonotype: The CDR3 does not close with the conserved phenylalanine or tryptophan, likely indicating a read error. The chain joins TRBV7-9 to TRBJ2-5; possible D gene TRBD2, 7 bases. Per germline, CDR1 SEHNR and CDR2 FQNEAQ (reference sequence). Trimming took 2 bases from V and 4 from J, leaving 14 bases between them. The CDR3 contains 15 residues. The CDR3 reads CASSLLTGGPETQYL. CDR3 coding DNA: TGTGCCAGCAGCTTACTTACGGGGGGCCCAGAGACCCAGTACCTC.

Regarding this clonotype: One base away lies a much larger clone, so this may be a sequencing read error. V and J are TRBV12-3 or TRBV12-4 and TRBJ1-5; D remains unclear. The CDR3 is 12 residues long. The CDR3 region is CASSFPGQPRHF. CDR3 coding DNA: TGTGCCAGCAGTTTCCCGGGCCAGCCCCGGCATTTT.

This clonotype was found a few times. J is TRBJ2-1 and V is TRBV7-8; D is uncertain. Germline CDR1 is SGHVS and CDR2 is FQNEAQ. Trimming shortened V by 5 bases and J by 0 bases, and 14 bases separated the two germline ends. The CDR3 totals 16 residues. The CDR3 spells CASSPPLRSSYNEQFF. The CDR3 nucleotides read TGTGCCAGCAGCCCACCCCTCCGTAGCTCCTACAATGAGCAGTTCTTC.